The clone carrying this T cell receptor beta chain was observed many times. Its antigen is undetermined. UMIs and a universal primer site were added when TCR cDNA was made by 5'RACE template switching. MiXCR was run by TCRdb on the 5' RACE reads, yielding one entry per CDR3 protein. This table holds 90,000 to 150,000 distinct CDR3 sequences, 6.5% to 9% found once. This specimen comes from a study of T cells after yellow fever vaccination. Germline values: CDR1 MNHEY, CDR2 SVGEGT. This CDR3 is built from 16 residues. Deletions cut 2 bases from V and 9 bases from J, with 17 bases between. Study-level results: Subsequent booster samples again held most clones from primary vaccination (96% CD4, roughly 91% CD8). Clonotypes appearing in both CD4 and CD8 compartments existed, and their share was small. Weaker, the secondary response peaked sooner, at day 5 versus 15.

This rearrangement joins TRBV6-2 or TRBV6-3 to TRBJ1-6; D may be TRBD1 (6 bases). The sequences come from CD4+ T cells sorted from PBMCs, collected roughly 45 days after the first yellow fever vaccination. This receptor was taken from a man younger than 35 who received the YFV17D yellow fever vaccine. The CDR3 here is CASSYISGVWISPLHF. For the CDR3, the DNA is TGTGCCAGCAGTTACATCTCAGGGGTCTGGATTTCACCCCTCCACTTT.